A selection of T cell receptor beta chains follows, all from one sample in a study of cytomegalovirus exposure and HLA in healthy donors. TCRdb keeps only in-frame clones here, not all; method: immunoSEQ multiplex PCR. This sample has around 150,000 clones, with approximately 62% found just once. Sequenced: PBMCs. These receptors all come from a human donor in good health. The CDR3 runs from the conserved cysteine through the conserved F or W. The D gene is left open where the match is weak. Clone size appears in some rows only: once, few, many, or a class for an expanded clone.

>TRBJ2-2|TRBV5-1|.|.
TGCGCCAGCAGCCTAACCGGGGTCCAAACCGGGGAGCTGTTTTTT
CASSLTGVQTGELFF
>TRBJ2-2|TRBV19|.|.
TGTGCCAGTAGTTCGGACGGGACTTTTAAAAGGAGGTCCGGGGAGCTGTTTTTT
CASSSDGTFKRRSGELFF
>TRBJ2-5|TRBV9|.|TRBD1
TGTGCCAGCAGCCCGGGACAGGGGGCGGAGACCCAGTACTTC
CASSPGQGAETQYF
>TRBJ1-5|TRBV6-1|few|TRBD1
TGTGCCAGCAGTGAGGTCGACAGGGGACGTCAGCCCCAGCATTTT
CASSEVDRGRQPQHF
>TRBJ2-7|TRBV20-1|.|TRBD1
TGCAGTGCTAGATCGGGACAGATTGGGTTC
CSARSGQIGF
>TRBJ2-1|TRBV27|.|TRBD2
TGTGCCAGCAGTCCTACCGGGACTAGCGGCTACAATGAGCAGTTCTTC
CASSPTGTSGYNEQFF
>TRBJ1-2|TRBV2|.|TRBD1
TGTGCCAGCAGCCCAGGGACAGGGGCGAACATCTATGGCTACACCTTC
CASSPGTGANIYGYTF
>TRBJ1-5|TRBV7-9|few|.
TGTGCCAGCAGCATCGGGGGCAATCAGCCCCAGCATTTT
CASSIGGNQPQHF
>TRBJ2-7|TRBV5-8|.|.
TGTGCCAGCAGCGCCACAGTTTCCTACGAGCAGTACTTC
CASSATVSYEQYF
>TRBJ2-5|TRBV5-1|.|TRBD1
TGCGCCAGCAGCTGGGACAGGGGGATGCAAGAGACCCAGTACTTC
CASSWDRGMQETQYF
>TRBJ2-2|TRBV18|few|TRBD2
TGTGCCAGCTCTCCAACGAGCGGGAGCTCCTCGGGGACCGGGGAGCTGTTTTTT
CASSPTSGSSSGTGELFF
>TRBJ2-5|TRBV9|.|TRBD2
TGTGCCAGCAGCGTATCCGGGACTAGTCTTCAAGAGACCCAGTACTTC
CASSVSGTSLQETQYF
>TRBJ2-1|TRBV4-2|.|.
TGTGCCAGCAGCCAAGTTCTTGGGAGCAATGAGCAGTTCTTC
CASSQVLGSNEQFF
>TRBJ2-5|TRBV15|.|TRBD1
TGTGCCACCAGCAGAGTCGACAGGGACGAGACCCAGTACTTC
CATSRVDRDETQYF
>TRBJ2-6|TRBV7-9|.|TRBD1
TGTGCCAGCAGCTTACCCGACAGGGGCGCTGGGGCCAACGTCCTGACTTTC
CASSLPDRGAGANVLTF
>TRBJ1-5|TRBV5-4|few|.
TGTGCCAGCAGCCTAAATCCGGGGCAGCCCCAGCATTTT
CASSLNPGQPQHF
>TRBJ1-2|TRBV27|once|.
TGTGCCAGCAGTTTATCCGCCGACAACGCGGGCTACACCTTC
CASSLSADNAGYTF
>TRBJ1-2|TRBV4-3|few|.
TGCGCCAGCAGCCAAGAATTTTTTGGAGGGCGCTATGGCTACACCTTC
CASSQEFFGGRYGYTF
>TRBJ2-5|TRBV28|.|.
TGTGCCAGCAGCCCGCGGTCCGAAGAGACCCAGTACTTC
CASSPRSEETQYF
>TRBJ1-5|TRBV5-1|.|TRBD1
TGCGCCAGCAGCGCAACAGGGGGTAGCAATCAGCCCCAGCATTTT
CASSATGGSNQPQHF
>TRBJ2-7|TRBV28|.|TRBD2
TGTGCCAGCACACGGCCGGGACTAGGCAGTTACGAGCAGTACTTC
CASTRPGLGSYEQYF
>TRBJ2-7|TRBV6-5|.|TRBD2
TGTGCCAGCACCCCACGGGGGGGCGAGCAGTACTTC
CASTPRGGEQYF
>TRBJ1-5|TRBV6-6|.|TRBD1
TGTGCCAGCAGTTACCGGGACAGACATCAGCCCCAGCATTTT
CASSYRDRHQPQHF